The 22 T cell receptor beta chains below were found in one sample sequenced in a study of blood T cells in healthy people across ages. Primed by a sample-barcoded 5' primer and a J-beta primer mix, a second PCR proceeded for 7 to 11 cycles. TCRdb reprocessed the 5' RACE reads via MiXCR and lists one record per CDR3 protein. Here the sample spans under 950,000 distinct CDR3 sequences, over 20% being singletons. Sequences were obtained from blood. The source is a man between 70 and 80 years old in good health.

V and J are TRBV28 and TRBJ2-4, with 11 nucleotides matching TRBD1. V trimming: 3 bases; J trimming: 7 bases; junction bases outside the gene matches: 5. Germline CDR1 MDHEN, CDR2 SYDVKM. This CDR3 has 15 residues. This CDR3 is CASSLPGTGGNIQYF. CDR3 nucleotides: TGTGCCAGCAGTTTGCCCGGGACAGGGGGGAACATTCAGTACTTC. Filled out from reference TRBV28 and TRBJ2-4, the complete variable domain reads DVKVTQSSRYLVKRTGEKVFLECVQDMDHENMFWYRQDPGLGLRLIYFSYDVKMKEKGDIPEGYSVSREKKERFSLILESASTNQTSMYLCASSLPGTGGNIQYFGAGTRLSVL.

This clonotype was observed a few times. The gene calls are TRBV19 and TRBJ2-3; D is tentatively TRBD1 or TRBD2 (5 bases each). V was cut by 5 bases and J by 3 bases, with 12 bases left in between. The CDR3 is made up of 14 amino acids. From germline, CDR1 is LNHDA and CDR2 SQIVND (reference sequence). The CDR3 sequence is CASSRQGETDTQYF. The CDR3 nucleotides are TGTGCCAGTAGTCGTCAGGGAGAGACAGATACGCAGTATTTT.

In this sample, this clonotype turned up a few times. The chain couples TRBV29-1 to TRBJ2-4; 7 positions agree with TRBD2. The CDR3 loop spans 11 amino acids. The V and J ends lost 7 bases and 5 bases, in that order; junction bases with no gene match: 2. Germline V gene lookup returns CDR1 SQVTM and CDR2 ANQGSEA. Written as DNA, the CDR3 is TGCAGCGGGGACTACCAAAACATTCAGTACTTC. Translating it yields CSGDYQNIQYF.

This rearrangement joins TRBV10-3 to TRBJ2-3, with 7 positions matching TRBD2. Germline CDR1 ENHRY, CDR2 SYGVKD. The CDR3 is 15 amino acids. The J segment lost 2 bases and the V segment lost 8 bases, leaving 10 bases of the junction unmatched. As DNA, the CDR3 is TGTGCCATCGCTGAGCGGGAAACGCTCACAGATACGCAGTATTTT. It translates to CAIAERETLTDTQYF.

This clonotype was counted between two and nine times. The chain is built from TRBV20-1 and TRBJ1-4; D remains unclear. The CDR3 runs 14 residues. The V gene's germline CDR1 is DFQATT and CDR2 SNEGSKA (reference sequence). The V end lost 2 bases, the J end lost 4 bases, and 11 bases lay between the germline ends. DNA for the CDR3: TGCAGTGCTAGACAGGCGGAATATAATGAAAAACTGTTTTTT. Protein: CSARQAEYNEKLFF.

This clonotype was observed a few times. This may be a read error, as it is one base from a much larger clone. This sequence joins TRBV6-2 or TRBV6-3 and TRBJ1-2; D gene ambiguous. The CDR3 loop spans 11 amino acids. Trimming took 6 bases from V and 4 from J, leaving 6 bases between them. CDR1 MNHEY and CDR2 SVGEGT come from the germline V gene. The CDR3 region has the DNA TGTGCCAGCAGGGGAGCCTATGGCTACACCTTC. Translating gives CASRGAYGYTF.

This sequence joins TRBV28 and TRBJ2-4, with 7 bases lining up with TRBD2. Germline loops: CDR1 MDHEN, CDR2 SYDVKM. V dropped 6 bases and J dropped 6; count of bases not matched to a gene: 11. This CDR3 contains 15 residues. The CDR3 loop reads CASSPRGDGRNIQYF. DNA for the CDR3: TGTGCCAGCAGCCCTCGGGGGGATGGTAGAAACATTCAGTACTTC.

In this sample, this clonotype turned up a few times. The CDR3 is CASSQDTRGDYGYTF. The CDR3 DNA sequence: TGTGCCAGCAGCCAAGACACCAGGGGGGACTATGGCTACACCTTC. The chain has TRBV14 and TRBJ1-2, with 7 bases lining up with TRBD1. Germline assignment: CDR1 SGHDN and CDR2 FVKESK. The V segment lost 0 bases and the J segment 3 bases; nucleotides outside the gene matches: 4. CDR3 length: 15 residues.

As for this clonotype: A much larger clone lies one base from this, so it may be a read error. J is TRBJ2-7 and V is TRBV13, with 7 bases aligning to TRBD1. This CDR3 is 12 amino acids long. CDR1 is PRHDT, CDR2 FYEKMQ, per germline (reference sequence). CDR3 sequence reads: CDSSSDRYEQYF. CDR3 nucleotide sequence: TGTGACAGCAGCTCGGACAGGTACGAGCAGTACTTC.

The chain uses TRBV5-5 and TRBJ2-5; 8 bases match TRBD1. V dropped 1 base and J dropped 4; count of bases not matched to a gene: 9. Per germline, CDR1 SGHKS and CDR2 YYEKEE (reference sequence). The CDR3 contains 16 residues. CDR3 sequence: CASSLNLRTGGETQYF. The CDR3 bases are TGTGCCAGCAGCTTGAATCTGCGCACAGGGGGAGAGACCCAGTACTTC.

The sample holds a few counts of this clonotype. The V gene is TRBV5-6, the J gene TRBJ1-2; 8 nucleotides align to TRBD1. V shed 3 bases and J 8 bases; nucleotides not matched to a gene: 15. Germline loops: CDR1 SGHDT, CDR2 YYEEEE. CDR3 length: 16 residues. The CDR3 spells CASSSTLSRGHGGYTF. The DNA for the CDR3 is TGTGCCAGCAGCTCAACGTTATCCAGGGGGCATGGGGGCTACACCTTC.

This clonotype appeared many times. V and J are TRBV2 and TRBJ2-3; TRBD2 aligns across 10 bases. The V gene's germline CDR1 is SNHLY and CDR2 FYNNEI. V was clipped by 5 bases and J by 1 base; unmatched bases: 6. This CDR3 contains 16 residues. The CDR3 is CASSKLAGAGTDTQYF. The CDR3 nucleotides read TGTGCCAGCAGTAAGCTAGCGGGGGCTGGCACAGATACGCAGTATTTT.

The CDR3: CASSLRSAGIESPLHF. The DNA of the CDR3 is TGCGCCAGCAGCTTGAGATCAGCCGGGATTGAGTCACCCCTCCACTTT. The genes are TRBV5-1 and TRBJ1-6; D gene uncertain. CDR3 size: 16 residues. The germline V and J ends were trimmed by 1 base and 10 bases, with 18 bases remaining between them. CDR1 SGHRS and CDR2 YFSETQ come from the germline V gene.

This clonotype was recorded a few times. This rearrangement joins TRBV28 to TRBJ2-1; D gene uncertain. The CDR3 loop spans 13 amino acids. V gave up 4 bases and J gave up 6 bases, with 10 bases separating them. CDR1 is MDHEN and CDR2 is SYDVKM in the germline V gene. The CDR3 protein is CASSSTRTNEQFF. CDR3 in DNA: TGTGCCAGCAGTTCGACCCGGACCAATGAGCAGTTCTTC.

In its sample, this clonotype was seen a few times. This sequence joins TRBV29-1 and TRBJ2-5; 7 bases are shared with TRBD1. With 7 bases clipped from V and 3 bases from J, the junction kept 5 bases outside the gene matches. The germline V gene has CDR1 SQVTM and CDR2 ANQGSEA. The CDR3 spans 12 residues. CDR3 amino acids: CSGDTGEETQYF. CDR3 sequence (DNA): TGCAGCGGCGACACAGGGGAAGAGACCCAGTACTTC.

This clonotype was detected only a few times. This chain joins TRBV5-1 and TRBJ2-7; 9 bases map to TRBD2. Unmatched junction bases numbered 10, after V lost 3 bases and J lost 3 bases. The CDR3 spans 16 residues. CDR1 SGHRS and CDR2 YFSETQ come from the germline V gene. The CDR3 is CASSSILAGANYEQYF. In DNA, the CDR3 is TGCGCCAGCAGCTCCATCTTAGCGGGGGCAAACTACGAGCAGTACTTC.

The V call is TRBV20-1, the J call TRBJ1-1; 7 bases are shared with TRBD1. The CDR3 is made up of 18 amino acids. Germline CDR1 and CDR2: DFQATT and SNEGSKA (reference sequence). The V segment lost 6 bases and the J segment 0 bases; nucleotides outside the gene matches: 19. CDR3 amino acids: CSASPSGGIGRVNTEAFF. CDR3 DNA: TGCAGTGCGAGCCCCTCAGGGGGAATTGGTCGTGTGAACACTGAAGCTTTCTTT.

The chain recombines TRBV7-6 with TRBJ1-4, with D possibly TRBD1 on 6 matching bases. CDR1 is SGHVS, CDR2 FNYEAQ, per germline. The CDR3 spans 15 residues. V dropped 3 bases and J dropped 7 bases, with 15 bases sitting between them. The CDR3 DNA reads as TGTGCCAGCAGCTTTTCCAGGGGAGGTAGTGAAAAACTGTTTTTT. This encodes CASSFSRGGSEKLFF. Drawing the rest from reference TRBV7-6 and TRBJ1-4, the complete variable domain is GAGVSQSPRYKVTKRGQDVALRCDPISGHVSLYWYRQALGQGPEFLTYFNYEAQQDKSGLPNDRFSAERPEGSISTLTIQRTEQRDSAMYRCASSFSRGGSEKLFFGSGTQLSVL.

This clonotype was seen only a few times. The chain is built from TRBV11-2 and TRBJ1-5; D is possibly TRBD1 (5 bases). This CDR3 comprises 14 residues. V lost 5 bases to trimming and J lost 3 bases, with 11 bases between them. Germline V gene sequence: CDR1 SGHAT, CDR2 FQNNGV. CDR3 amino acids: CASSEGRNNQPQHF. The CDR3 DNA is TGTGCCAGCAGCGAGGGACGTAACAATCAGCCCCAGCATTTT.

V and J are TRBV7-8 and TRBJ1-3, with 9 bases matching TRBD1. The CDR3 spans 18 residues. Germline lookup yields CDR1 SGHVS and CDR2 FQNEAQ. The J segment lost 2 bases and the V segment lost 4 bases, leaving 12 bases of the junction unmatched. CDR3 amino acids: CASSSTRQGGYTGNTIYF. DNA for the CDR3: TGTGCCAGCAGCTCCACCCGACAGGGGGGATACACTGGAAACACCATATATTTT. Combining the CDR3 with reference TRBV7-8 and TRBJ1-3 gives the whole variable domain GAGVSQSPRYKVAKRGQDVALRCDPISGHVSLFWYQQALGQGPEFLTYFQNEAQLDKSGLPSDRFFAERPEGSVSTLKIQRTQQEDSAVYLCASSSTRQGGYTGNTIYFGEGSWLTVV.

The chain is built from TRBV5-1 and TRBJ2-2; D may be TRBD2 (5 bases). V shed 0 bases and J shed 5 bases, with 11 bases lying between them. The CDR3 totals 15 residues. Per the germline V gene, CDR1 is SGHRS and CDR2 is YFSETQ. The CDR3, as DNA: TGCGCCAGCAGCTTGGGGGTAGCGAGGACCGGGGAGCTGTTTTTT. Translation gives CASSLGVARTGELFF.

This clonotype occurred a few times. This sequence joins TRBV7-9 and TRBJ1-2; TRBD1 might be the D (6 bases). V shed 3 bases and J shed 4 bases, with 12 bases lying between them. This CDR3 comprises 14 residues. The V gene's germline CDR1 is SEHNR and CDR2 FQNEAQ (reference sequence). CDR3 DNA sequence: TGTGCCAGCAGCTTTAAGGGGGAATCCTATGGCTACACCTTC. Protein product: CASSFKGESYGYTF.